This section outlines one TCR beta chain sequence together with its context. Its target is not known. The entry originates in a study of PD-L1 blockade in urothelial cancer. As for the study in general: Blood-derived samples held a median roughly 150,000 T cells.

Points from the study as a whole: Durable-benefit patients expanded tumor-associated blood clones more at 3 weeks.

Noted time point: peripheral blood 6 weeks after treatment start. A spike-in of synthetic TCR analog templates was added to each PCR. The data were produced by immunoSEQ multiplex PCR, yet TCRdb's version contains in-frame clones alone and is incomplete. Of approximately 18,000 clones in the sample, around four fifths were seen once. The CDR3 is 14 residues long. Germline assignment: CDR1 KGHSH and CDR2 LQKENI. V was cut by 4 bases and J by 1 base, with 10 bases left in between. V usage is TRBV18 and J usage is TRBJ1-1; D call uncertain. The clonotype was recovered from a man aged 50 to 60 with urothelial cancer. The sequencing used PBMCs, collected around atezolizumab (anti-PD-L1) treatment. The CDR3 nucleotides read TGTGCCAGCTCACTTGCGGGGTCGAACACTGAAGCTTTCTTT. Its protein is CASSLAGSNTEAFF. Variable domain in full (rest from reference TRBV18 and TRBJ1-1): NAGVMQNPRHLVRRRGQEARLRCSPMKGHSHVYWYRQLPEEGLKFMVYLQKENIIDESGMPKERFSAEFPKEGPSILRIQQVVRGDSAAYFCASSLAGSNTEAFFGQGTRLTVV.